Below, 32 T cell receptor beta chains from the same sample are listed, as sequenced in a study of OX40 agonist ivuxolimab in advanced cancers. Using immunoSEQ multiplex PCR, the repertoire was profiled, and TCRdb retains in-frame clones only, with some absent. The sample holds 53,000 or so clones, approximately 86% seen once. The sample consisted of CD4+ or CD8+ T cells sorted from blood, taken in a trial of the OX40 agonist ivuxolimab. These receptors originate from an adult with an advanced solid tumor such as melanoma, head and neck, liver or kidney cancer.

This clone was recorded a few times. The chain uses TRBV7-6 and TRBJ2-2, with 11 bases matching TRBD1. Germline lookup yields CDR1 SGHVS and CDR2 FNYEAQ. With V trimmed by 4 bases and J by 7 bases, 5 bases remained unmatched. This CDR3 is 15 amino acids long. CDR3 sequence: CASSYRDRGIGELFF. CDR3 sequence (DNA): TGTGCCAGCAGCTACCGGGACAGGGGGATCGGGGAGCTGTTTTTT.

This clone was counted between two and nine times. The chain is built from TRBV4-3 and TRBJ2-7; D gene ambiguous. The V end was cut by 0 bases, the J end by 7 bases, with 13 bases between. CDR1 and CDR2 from the germline V gene are LGHNA and YSLEER. The CDR3 contains 14 residues. The CDR3 nucleotides read TGCGCCAGCAGCCAAGAACCGGGCGGCTTAGAGCAGTACTTC. This gives the protein CASSQEPGGLEQYF.

The sample holds a few counts of this clone. DNA of the CDR3: TGTGCCAGCAGTGAGTCGCGCGGGGGCCAAGAGACCCAGTACTTC. Amino acids: CASSESRGGQETQYF. This rearrangement joins TRBV2 to TRBJ2-5; 7 nucleotides align to TRBD2. The CDR3 totals 15 residues. In germline, CDR1 is SNHLY, CDR2 FYNNEI. J lost 1 base, V lost 3 bases, and 5 bases had no gene match.

The V gene is TRBV7-2, the J gene TRBJ2-2, with D tentatively TRBD1 (7 bases). CDR3 length: 16 amino acids. Trimming stripped 5 bases from V and 0 bases from J, with 13 bases between. Germline V gene data show CDR1 as SGHTA and CDR2 as FQGNSA. CDR3 loop: CASSPQGGTNTGELFF. For the CDR3, the DNA is TGTGCCAGCAGCCCCCAGGGGGGAACGAACACCGGGGAGCTGTTTTTT.

For the CDR3, the DNA is TGTGCCAGTAGTATCCCCTTACAGGGTGTGGTGGCCTACGAGCAGTACTTC. Translation gives CASSIPLQGVVAYEQYF. This rearrangement joins TRBV19 to TRBJ2-7; possible D gene TRBD1, 6 bases. Germline V gene data show CDR1 as LNHDA and CDR2 as SQIVND (reference sequence). The V end was cut by 3 bases, the J end by 2 bases, with 20 bases between. This CDR3 is 17 amino acids long.

The chain combines TRBV13 with TRBJ2-7; 11 bases align to TRBD2. In germline, CDR1 is PRHDT, CDR2 FYEKMQ (reference sequence). Losses at the gene ends were 8 bases for V and 1 base for J; bases not matched to a gene: 4. This CDR3 contains 14 residues. The CDR3 is CASLLAGESYEQYF. The CDR3 nucleotides are TGTGCCAGCCTACTAGCGGGAGAATCCTACGAGCAGTACTTC.

The chain links TRBV15 to TRBJ2-1; 9 nucleotides agree with TRBD2. Germline V gene data show CDR1 as LNHNV and CDR2 as YYDKDF (reference sequence). With V trimmed by 5 bases and J by 8 bases, 13 bases remained unmatched. The CDR3 totals 16 residues. CDR3 sequence reads: CATSLGGRVFSDEQFF. The DNA for the CDR3 is TGTGCCACCAGCTTAGGCGGGAGGGTTTTTTCGGATGAGCAGTTCTTC.

This chain connects TRBV5-5 to TRBJ1-2, with D hard to call. This CDR3 has 13 amino acids. Trimming pared 0 bases from V and 6 bases from J, leaving 9 bases between. The germline CDR1 and CDR2 sequences are SGHKS and YYEKEE (reference sequence). CDR3 region: CASSLGVEDGYTF. As DNA, the CDR3 is TGTGCCAGCAGCTTGGGAGTGGAGGATGGCTACACCTTC.

The chain employs TRBV11-3 and TRBJ2-3; 15 bases align to TRBD2. The germline gives CDR1 SGHNT, CDR2 YENEEA. The CDR3 length is 18 residues. The V segment lost 5 bases and the J segment 0 bases; nucleotides outside the gene matches: 6. This CDR3 reads CASSRRTSGGASTDTQYF. CDR3 in DNA: TGTGCCAGCAGCCGTAGGACTAGCGGGGGGGCTAGCACAGATACGCAGTATTTT.

The J gene is TRBJ1-4, the V gene TRBV7-9; a possible D gene is TRBD1 (5 bases). From germline, CDR1 is SEHNR and CDR2 FQNEAQ (reference sequence). Between the trimmed V and J ends, which lost 3 bases and 5 bases, there was a span of 13 bases. There are 15 residues in the CDR3. CDR3 nucleotides: TGTGCCAGCAGCTTCTCGGGGGTGTCGAATGAAAAACTGTTTTTT. Its translation is CASSFSGVSNEKLFF.

The DNA for the CDR3 is TGTGCCAGCAGTCCGGCCACAGTAGGTCAGCCCCAGCATTTT. It specifies CASSPATVGQPQHF. The chain combines TRBV2 with TRBJ1-5; D unclear. CDR3 length: 14 residues. The V gene lost 5 bases and the J gene lost 6 bases, with 14 bases spanning the gap. The germline CDR1 and CDR2 sequences are SNHLY and FYNNEI.

The chain joins TRBV18 to TRBJ2-3; possibly TRBD2 for D (6 bases). Germline V lookup: CDR1 KGHSH, CDR2 LQKENI. The CDR3 spans 17 residues. V shed 3 bases and J shed 0 bases, with 16 bases lying between them. The CDR3, as DNA: TGTGCCAGCTCACCGTATCAGGCGGGGCAAAGCACAGATACGCAGTATTTT. This codes for CASSPYQAGQSTDTQYF.

The rearrangement uses TRBV4-2 and TRBJ2-7; 7 nucleotides align to TRBD1. V dropped 10 bases and J dropped 9; count of bases not matched to a gene: 18. The CDR3 runs 14 residues. Looked up from germline, CDR1 is LGHNA and CDR2 is YNFKEQ. CDR3 residues: CAIAGTVEWEWQYF. As DNA, the CDR3 is TGTGCCATCGCCGGGACAGTCGAATGGGAATGGCAGTACTTC.

This clone has more than one count but fewer than ten. The CDR3 nucleotides are TGTGCCAGCAGTGAACAGGAGAACACTGAAGCTTTCTTT. Its translation: CASSEQENTEAFF. The gene calls are TRBV6-4 and TRBJ1-1; a possible D gene is TRBD1 (5 bases). CDR3 length: 13 amino acids. V was cut by 3 bases and J by 1 base, with 6 bases left in between. Germline V gene sequence: CDR1 MRHNA, CDR2 SNTAGT.

The gene calls are TRBV18 and TRBJ1-1; 9 bases are a match to TRBD1. The V segment lost 3 bases and the J segment 5 bases; nucleotides outside the gene matches: 4. The germline V gene has CDR1 KGHSH and CDR2 LQKENI. The CDR3 runs 14 residues. This chain's CDR3 is CASSPRDRATEAFF. CDR3 nucleotides: TGTGCCAGCTCACCTAGGGACAGGGCTACTGAAGCTTTCTTT.

This chain joins TRBV6-1 and TRBJ1-3; no firm D call. Germline CDR1 is MNHNS and CDR2 is SASEGT. The CDR3 runs to 13 residues. V lost 6 bases, J lost 4 bases, and 10 bases lay in between. CDR3 sequence reads: CASRPPGGNTIYF. The CDR3 nucleotides are TGTGCCAGCAGGCCCCCAGGCGGAAACACCATATATTTT.

The chain has TRBV7-3 and TRBJ1-2, with 8 bases fitting TRBD1. Germline assignment: CDR1 SGHTA and CDR2 FQGTGA. This CDR3 is 14 amino acids long. With V trimmed by 5 bases and J by 3 bases, 5 bases remained unmatched. The CDR3 DNA sequence: TGTGCCAGCAGCCGACAGGGGTTGGACTATGGCTACACCTTC. It is translated as CASSRQGLDYGYTF.

This clone has a single count. The chain employs TRBV19 and TRBJ1-2, with no clear D. Trimming stripped 4 bases from V and 1 base from J, with 16 bases between. CDR3 length: 16 residues. The V gene's germline CDR1 is LNHDA and CDR2 SQIVND (reference sequence). Written as DNA, the CDR3 is TGTGCCAGTAGTAGCAACTACAGCCCTAATAACTATGGCTACACCTTC. Amino acid sequence: CASSSNYSPNNYGYTF.

Comment on this clone: The junction and the germline gene differ at one end; a read error may be behind it. The genes are TRBV7-9 and TRBJ1-3; unclear D gene. The CDR3 is 14 residues long. The germline V gene has CDR1 SEHNR and CDR2 FQNEAQ (reference sequence). The CDR3 DNA follows: TGTGCCAGCAACTTACATCGACCTGGAAACACCATATATTTT. This gives the protein CASNLHRPGNTIYF.

CDR3 DNA: TGTGCCAGCAGCGCCGACAGGGCTAATCAGCCCCAGCATTTT. Translating gives CASSADRANQPQHF. The chain links TRBV11-2 to TRBJ1-5, with 7 positions matching TRBD1. V was clipped by 5 bases and J by 4 bases; unmatched bases: 5. Germline CDR1 SGHAT, CDR2 FQNNGV. This CDR3 has 14 amino acids.

This chain joins TRBV4-2 and TRBJ1-5; TRBD1 aligns across 10 bases. The V gene's germline CDR1 is LGHNA and CDR2 YNFKEQ. V dropped 3 bases and J dropped 4; count of bases not matched to a gene: 6. This CDR3 comprises 16 residues. The CDR3 here is CASSHSGTGENQPQHF. CDR3 nucleotide sequence: TGTGCCAGCAGCCACTCGGGGACAGGGGAGAATCAGCCCCAGCATTTT.

Only one count was recorded for this clone. The chain joins TRBV10-3 to TRBJ1-1, with D possibly being TRBD1 (6 bases). Trimming pared 7 bases from V and 0 bases from J, leaving 15 bases between. The CDR3 length is 15 residues. CDR1 and CDR2 (germline): ENHRY, SYGVKD. CDR3 sequence: CAITKEGHLNTEAFF. The CDR3 DNA follows: TGTGCCATCACCAAAGAGGGACACCTGAACACTGAAGCTTTCTTT.

This rearrangement joins TRBV2 to TRBJ2-6; D is possibly TRBD2 (5 bases). V lost 5 bases, J lost 0 bases, and 11 bases lay in between. The CDR3 extends over 16 amino acids. From germline, CDR1 is SNHLY and CDR2 FYNNEI. The CDR3 loop reads CASSQGLYSGANVLTF. CDR3 in DNA: TGTGCCAGCAGTCAAGGACTTTACTCTGGGGCCAACGTCCTGACTTTC.

V and J are TRBV28 and TRBJ2-1; 14 nucleotides match TRBD2. The CDR3 has 18 residues. CDR1 is MDHEN and CDR2 is SYDVKM in the germline V gene. Germline trimming cut 7 bases from V and 6 bases from J; bases unmatched to any gene: 14. Written as DNA, the CDR3 is TGTGCCAGCACCAAGAAGGGACTAGCGGGAGCAGGCCTCAATGAGCAGTTCTTC. Protein sequence: CASTKKGLAGAGLNEQFF.

By sample fraction, this clone is medium-sized. V gene TRBV7-2 combines with J gene TRBJ1-3; a weak D match, TRBD1 (6 bases). The germline CDR1 and CDR2 sequences are SGHTA and FQGNSA. CDR3 length: 17 residues. The ends were cut back, 2 bases at V and 0 bases at J, with 14 bases in the middle. The CDR3 DNA sequence: TGTGCCAGCAGCTTAAGCCACAGGGCCCACTCTGGAAACACCATATATTTT. Encoded protein: CASSLSHRAHSGNTIYF.

The V gene is TRBV5-1, the J gene TRBJ2-3; D possibly corresponds to TRBD2 (5 bases). Germline V CDR1 and CDR2: SGHRS, YFSETQ. V was pared by 2 bases and J by 0 bases, with 10 bases between. CDR3 length: 15 residues. CDR3 residues: CASSFASPSTDTQYF. The DNA for the CDR3 is TGCGCCAGCAGCTTCGCTAGCCCTAGCACAGATACGCAGTATTTT. The full variable domain, in which reference TRBV5-1 and TRBJ2-3 provide the parts outside the CDR3, is KAGVTQTPRYLIKTRGQQVTLSCSPISGHRSVSWYQQTPGQGLQFLFEYFSETQRNKGNFPGRFSGRQFSNSRSEMNVSTLELGDSALYLCASSFASPSTDTQYFGPGTRLTVL.

The V and J genes are TRBV5-5 and TRBJ1-5; D is ambiguous. Germline CDR1 reads SGHKS; CDR2 reads YYEKEE (reference sequence). V lost 0 bases to trimming and J lost 4 bases, with 11 bases between them. The CDR3 contains 15 residues. CDR3 loop: CASSLDVIGNQPQHF. DNA for the CDR3: TGTGCCAGCAGCTTGGACGTGATCGGAAATCAGCCCCAGCATTTT.

The chain employs TRBV4-2 and TRBJ1-1; D is ambiguous. The ends were cut back, 1 base at V and 2 bases at J, with 11 bases in the middle. There are 15 residues in the CDR3. CDR1 is LGHNA and CDR2 is YNFKEQ in the germline V gene. CDR3 protein: CASSQGFQRNTEAFF. CDR3 bases: TGTGCCAGCAGCCAAGGGTTTCAGAGAAACACTGAAGCTTTCTTT.

This chain connects TRBV23-1 to TRBJ2-1; D unresolved. TRBV23-1 is labeled an ORF, and its function is uncertain. There are 15 residues in the CDR3. Trimming stripped 6 bases from V and 3 bases from J, with 15 bases between. CDR3 in DNA: TGCGCCAGCAGCTTGACGGTAAAAAACTACAATGAGCAGTTCTTC. It codes for CASSLTVKNYNEQFF.

The V call is TRBV19, the J call TRBJ1-5; 7 bases map to TRBD1. V trimming: 10 bases; J trimming: 3 bases; junction bases outside the gene matches: 6. The CDR3 is made up of 13 amino acids. Germline CDR1 is LNHDA and CDR2 is SQIVND (reference sequence). As DNA, the CDR3 is TGTGCCACCTCGGGACAGCTCAATCAGCCCCAGCATTTT. It encodes CATSGQLNQPQHF.

V usage is TRBV25-1 and J usage is TRBJ2-3; TRBD1 is a possible D gene (5 bases). Germline loops: CDR1 MGHDK, CDR2 SYGVNS. The CDR3 contains 16 residues. Deletions cut 5 bases from V and 1 base from J, with 16 bases between. The CDR3 here is CASSKTAKGGTDTQYF. CDR3 nucleotide sequence: TGTGCCAGCAGTAAAACGGCCAAAGGGGGCACAGATACGCAGTATTTT.

V is TRBV10-2 and J is TRBJ2-1, with D unclear. Trimming took 5 bases from V and 7 from J, leaving 12 bases between them. The CDR3 spans 13 residues. The germline V gene encodes CDR1 WSHSY and CDR2 SAAADI. CDR3 DNA sequence: TGCGCCAGCAGTTGGAGTAGTAGGAATGAGCAGTTCTTC. Its translation: CASSWSSRNEQFF.